Below are 5 T cell receptor beta chains sequenced from a single sample in a study of control samples from healthy donors and cancer patients. Clones were read by immunoSEQ multiplex PCR, and TCRdb kept only the in-frame ones, dropping some. The table includes 100,000 to 150,000 clones, approximately 84% detected once. Sequenced material: blood. Receptor source: a man aged 18 to 35 in good health.

This clone has ten or more counts. The chain carries TRBV5-6 and TRBJ1-4; 7 positions agree with TRBD1. Germline V gene sequence: CDR1 SGHDT, CDR2 YYEEEE. The CDR3 extends over 18 amino acids. V gave up 4 bases and J gave up 8 bases; unmatched junction bases: 20. The DNA for the CDR3 is TGTGCCAGCAGCCACGCCAAATTTAGACAGGGAACGAGGGAAAAACTGTTTTTT. Translating it yields CASSHAKFRQGTREKLFF.

This clone was picked up a small number of times. The V call is TRBV5-4, the J call TRBJ2-5; D not certain. V was pared by 5 bases and J by 3 bases, with 17 bases between. The CDR3 length is 15 residues. The germline gives CDR1 SGHNT, CDR2 YYREEE (reference sequence). The CDR3 reads CASRNEPLVEETQYF. CDR3 DNA: TGTGCCAGCAGAAATGAGCCCCTAGTTGAAGAGACCCAGTACTTC. Supplemented by reference TRBV5-4 and TRBJ2-5, the full variable domain reads ETGVTQSPTHLIKTRGQQVTLRCSSQSGHNTVSWYQQALGQGPQFIFQYYREEENGRGNFPPRFSGLQFPNYSSELNVNALELDDSALYLCASRNEPLVEETQYFGPGTRLLVL.

CDR3 nucleotides: TGCGCCAGCAGCTTGGTGGGGACAGGGGACCTTGGCTACACCTTC. It specifies CASSLVGTGDLGYTF. V and J are TRBV5-1 and TRBJ1-2; the match to TRBD1 covers 10 bases. Germline assignment: CDR1 SGHRS and CDR2 YFSETQ. The CDR3 is 15 residues long. Losses at the gene ends were 0 bases for V and 7 bases for J; bases not matched to a gene: 6.

This clone was detected once. The rearrangement uses TRBV18 and TRBJ1-1; 7 bases agree with TRBD1. This CDR3 has 13 amino acids. J was trimmed by 0 bases and V by 10 bases; bases with no gene match: 5. Germline V gene data show CDR1 as KGHSH and CDR2 as LQKENI. The CDR3 region has the DNA TGTGCCAATCAACAGGGGCTGAACACTGAAGCTTTCTTT. Translated, it gives CANQQGLNTEAFF.

The chain uses TRBV28 and TRBJ2-3; 11 positions match TRBD2. This CDR3 region has 16 residues. Germline V gives CDR1 MDHEN, CDR2 SYDVKM. The junction had 9 bases not matched to a gene; V was cut back by 6 bases and J by 4 bases. The CDR3 loop reads CASRPISGRASDTQYF. The CDR3 bases are TGTGCCAGCAGACCGATTAGCGGGAGGGCCTCAGATACGCAGTATTTT.